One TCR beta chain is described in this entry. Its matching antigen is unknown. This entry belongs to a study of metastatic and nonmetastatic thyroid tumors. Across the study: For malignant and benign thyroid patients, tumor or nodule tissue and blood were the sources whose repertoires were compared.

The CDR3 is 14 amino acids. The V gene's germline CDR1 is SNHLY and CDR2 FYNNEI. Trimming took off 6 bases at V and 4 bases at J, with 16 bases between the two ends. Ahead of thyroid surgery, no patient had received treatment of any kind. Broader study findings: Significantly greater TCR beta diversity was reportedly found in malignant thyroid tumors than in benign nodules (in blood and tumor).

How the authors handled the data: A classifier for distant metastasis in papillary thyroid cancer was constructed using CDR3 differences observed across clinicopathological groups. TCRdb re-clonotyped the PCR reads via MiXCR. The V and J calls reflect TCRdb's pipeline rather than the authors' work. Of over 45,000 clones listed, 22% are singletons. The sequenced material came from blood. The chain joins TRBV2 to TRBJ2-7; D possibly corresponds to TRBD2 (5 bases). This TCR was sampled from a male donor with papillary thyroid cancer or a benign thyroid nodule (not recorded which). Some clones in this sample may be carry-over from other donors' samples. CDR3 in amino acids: CASSRSRDSYEQYF. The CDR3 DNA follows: TGTGCCAGCAGCCGTTCCCGGGATTCGTACGAGCAGTACTTC.